These 14 T cell receptor beta chains were all obtained from the same sample, sequenced in a study of human CD8 memory T cell subsets. Preparation of the TCR beta libraries relied on UMI-labeled 5' RACE. Each CDR3 protein gets one entry in TCRdb, which reprocessed the 5' RACE reads and gives no DNA. The ten top clones account for around a fifth, within a sample of thousands of distinct CDR3 sequences. Sample: CD8+ stem-like memory T cells (TSCM and TCM) sorted from PBMCs. Subset noted: stem-like memory CD8 T cells (TSTEM), CCR7+ PD-1- TIGIT-. The receptors derive from a human donor in good health.

The chain employs TRBV7-9 and TRBJ1-3. CDR1 SEHNR and CDR2 FQNEAQ come from the germline V gene (reference sequence). The CDR3 is 13 amino acids. The CDR3 reads CASSFPSGNTIYF.

V is TRBV6-2 or TRBV6-3 and J is TRBJ2-1. CDR1 is MNHEY, CDR2 SVGEGT, per germline. CDR3 size: 15 residues. CDR3 sequence: CASSYSGVAFNEQFF.

The chain links TRBV5-4 to TRBJ1-1; the D call from TCRdb, TRBD1, cannot be confirmed without DNA. The CDR3 extends over 14 amino acids. Germline lookup yields CDR1 SGHNT and CDR2 YYREEE (reference sequence). The CDR3 region is CASSTSGTGTEAFF.

V is TRBV10-2 and J is TRBJ2-1; TCRdb gives TRBD2 as the D gene, but with no DNA this cannot be confirmed. The CDR3 loop spans 15 amino acids. Germline lookup yields CDR1 WSHSY and CDR2 SAAADI. The CDR3 loop reads CASTYLAGGLNEQFF.

By frequency, this clonotype is medium-sized. The chain joins TRBV12-3 or TRBV12-4 to TRBJ1-1; the D call from TCRdb, TRBD1, cannot be confirmed without DNA. The CDR3 consists of 15 residues. The CDR3 sequence: CASSSLTGGRTEAFF.

Considering frequency, this clonotype is medium-sized. J is TRBJ1-1 and V is TRBV12-3 or TRBV12-4. This CDR3 is built from 11 residues. CDR3: CASSWNTEAFF.

The rearrangement links TRBV7-9 to TRBJ1-2; with no DNA, the TCRdb D assignment of TRBD1 cannot be verified. The CDR3 sequence is 17 residues long. CDR1 and CDR2 (germline): SEHNR, FQNEAQ (reference sequence). The chain's CDR3 is CASRSTGTGMVVGGYTF.

This clonotype is deemed medium-sized (0.01 to 0.1%) by its frequency. This chain connects TRBV7-9 to TRBJ1-1; TCRdb's D call of TRBD1 is untestable without DNA. Germline lookup yields CDR1 SEHNR and CDR2 FQNEAQ (reference sequence). CDR3 length: 14 amino acids. The CDR3 loop reads CASSPVDSYTEAFF.

The chain links TRBV27 to TRBJ2-1. The V gene's germline CDR1 is MNHEY and CDR2 SMNVEV (reference sequence). The CDR3 has 13 amino acids. The CDR3 protein is CASSLSRQYEQFF.

This chain joins TRBV20-1 and TRBJ2-1; the D call of TRBD2 rests on TCRdb alone, since no DNA is present to check it. CDR3 size: 15 residues. Germline values: CDR1 DFQATT, CDR2 SNEGSKA (reference sequence). The CDR3 here is CSARVGLEGYNEQFF.

The chain couples TRBV12-1 to TRBJ1-1; TCRdb gives TRBD1 as the D gene, but with no DNA this cannot be confirmed. TRBV12-1 is marked as a pseudogene. The CDR3 has 14 amino acids. CDR3 protein: CASSPRGAGTEAFF.

This rearrangement joins TRBV6-6 to TRBJ2-3; TCRdb designates TRBD2, a call that cannot be tested without DNA. Germline CDR1 MNHNY, CDR2 SVGAGI (reference sequence). The length of the CDR3 is 18 residues. CDR3: CASTIEGLAGISTDTQYF.

The V call is TRBV6-2 or TRBV6-3, the J call TRBJ2-2; the D gene TCRdb calls, TRBD2, cannot be checked with no DNA. The CDR3 extends over 15 amino acids. The germline gives CDR1 MNHEY, CDR2 SVGEGT. The CDR3 protein is CASRISGSDTGELFF.

This chain links TRBV7-9 with TRBJ1-1. Looked up from germline, CDR1 is SEHNR and CDR2 is FQNEAQ (reference sequence). The CDR3 is 14 residues long. Here the CDR3 reads CASSSLQGLPEAFF.